This T cell receptor beta chain came from a study of blood T cell repertoires in COVID-19. This CDR3 is 16 amino acids long. V gave up 0 bases and J gave up 0 bases; unmatched junction bases: 5. In germline, CDR1 is SGDLS, CDR2 YYNGEE. TCRdb's copy holds only in-frame clones and misses some; the assay was immunoSEQ multiplex PCR. The sample carries roughly 290,000 clones, around four fifths recorded once. The clonotype originates from a woman aged 50 to 60 with active or convalescent COVID-19. The sequencing sample was made of peripheral blood. The chain joins TRBV9 to TRBJ1-2, with 7 bases matching TRBD1. CDR3 in DNA: TGTGCCAGCAGCGTAGGGGACAGCCCCTCTAACTATGGCTACACCTTC. Protein product: CASSVGDSPSNYGYTF.